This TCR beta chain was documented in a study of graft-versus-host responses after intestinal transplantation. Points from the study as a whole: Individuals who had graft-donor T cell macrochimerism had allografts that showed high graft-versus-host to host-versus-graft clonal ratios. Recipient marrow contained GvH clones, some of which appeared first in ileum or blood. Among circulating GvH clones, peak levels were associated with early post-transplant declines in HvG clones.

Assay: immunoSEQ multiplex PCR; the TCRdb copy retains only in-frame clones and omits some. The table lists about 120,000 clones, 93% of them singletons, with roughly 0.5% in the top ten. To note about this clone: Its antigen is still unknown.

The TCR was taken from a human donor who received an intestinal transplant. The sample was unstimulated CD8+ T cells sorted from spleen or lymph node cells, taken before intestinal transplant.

For the CDR3, the DNA is TGCGCCAGCAGCCAAGCTACTTTGGGGAACACTGAAGCTTTCTTT. It specifies CASSQATLGNTEAFF. V and J are TRBV4-1 and TRBJ1-1, with unresolved D. The V end lost 1 base, the J end lost 1 base, and 10 bases lay between the germline ends. Germline loops: CDR1 MGHRA, CDR2 YSYEKL. The CDR3 is made up of 15 amino acids.